The source of this T cell receptor beta chain is a study of blood T cell repertoires in COVID-19. Study summary: PBMCs, B-cell-depleted T cells, or T cells provided the cDNA or gDNA that made up the material.

Seattle researchers signed up patients amid active infection and tracked them longitudinally. This CDR3 region has 15 residues. The germline CDR1 and CDR2 sequences are SGHAT and FQDESV (reference sequence). V lost 1 base to trimming and J lost 7 bases; unmatched junction nucleotides: 0. Sequenced by immunoSEQ multiplex PCR; TCRdb stores in-frame clones only, minus some. This sample has about 480,000 clones, with 89% found just once. Material: peripheral blood. The TCR comes from a man between 18 and 29 years old with COVID-19, enrolled during active disease. The chain links TRBV11-1 to TRBJ2-1; 14 bases are shared with TRBD2. The CDR3 region has the DNA TGTGCCAGCAGCTTAGGGACTAGCGGGGGGAATGAGCAGTTCTTC. It encodes CASSLGTSGGNEQFF.